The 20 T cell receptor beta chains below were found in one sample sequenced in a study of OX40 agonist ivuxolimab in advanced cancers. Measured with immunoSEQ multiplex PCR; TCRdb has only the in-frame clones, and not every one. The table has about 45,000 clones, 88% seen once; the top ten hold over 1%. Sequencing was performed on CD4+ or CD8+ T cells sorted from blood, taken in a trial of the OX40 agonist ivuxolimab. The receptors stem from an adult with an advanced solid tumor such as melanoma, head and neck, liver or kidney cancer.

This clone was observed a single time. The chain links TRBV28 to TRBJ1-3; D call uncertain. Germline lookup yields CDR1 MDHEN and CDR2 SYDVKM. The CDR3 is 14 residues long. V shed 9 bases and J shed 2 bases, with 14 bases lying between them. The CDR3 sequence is CASKTEPTGNTIYF. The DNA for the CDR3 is TGTGCCAGTAAGACGGAGCCTACTGGAAACACCATATATTTT.

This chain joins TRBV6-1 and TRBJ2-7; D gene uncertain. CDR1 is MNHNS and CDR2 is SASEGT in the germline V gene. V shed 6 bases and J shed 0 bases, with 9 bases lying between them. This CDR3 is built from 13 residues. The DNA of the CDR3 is TGTGCCAGCAGGACGGGCCGCTCCTACGAGCAGTACTTC. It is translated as CASRTGRSYEQYF.

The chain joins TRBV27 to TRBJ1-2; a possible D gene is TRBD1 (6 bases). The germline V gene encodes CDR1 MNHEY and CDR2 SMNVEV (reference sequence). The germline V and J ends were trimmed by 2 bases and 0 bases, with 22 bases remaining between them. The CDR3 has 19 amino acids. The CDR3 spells CASSLRDPGHPLANYGYTF. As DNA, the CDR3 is TGTGCCAGCAGTTTAAGGGACCCGGGACACCCCTTAGCTAACTATGGCTACACCTTC.

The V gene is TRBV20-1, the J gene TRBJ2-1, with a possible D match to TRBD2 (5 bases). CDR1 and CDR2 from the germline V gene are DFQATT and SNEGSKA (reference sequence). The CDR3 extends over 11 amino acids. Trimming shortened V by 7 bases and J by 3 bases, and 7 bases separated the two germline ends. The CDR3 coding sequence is TGCAGTGGACTATACTACAATGAGCAGTTCTTC. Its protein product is CSGLYYNEQFF.

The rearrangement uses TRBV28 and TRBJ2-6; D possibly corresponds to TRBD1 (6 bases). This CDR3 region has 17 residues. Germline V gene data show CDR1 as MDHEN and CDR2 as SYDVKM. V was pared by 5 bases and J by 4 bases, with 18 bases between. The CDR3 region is CASSQDSGAWGANVLTF. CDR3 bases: TGTGCCAGCAGTCAGGACTCAGGGGCCTGGGGGGCCAACGTCCTGACTTTC.

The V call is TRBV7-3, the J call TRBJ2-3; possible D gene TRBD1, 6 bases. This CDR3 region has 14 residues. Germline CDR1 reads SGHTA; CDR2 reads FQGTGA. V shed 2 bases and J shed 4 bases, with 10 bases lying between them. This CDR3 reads CASSLSTGPDTQYF. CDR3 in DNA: TGTGCCAGCAGCTTATCCACAGGGCCAGATACGCAGTATTTT. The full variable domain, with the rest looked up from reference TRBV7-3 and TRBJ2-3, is GAGVSQTPSNKVTEKGKYVELRCDPISGHTALYWYRQSLGQGPEFLIYFQGTGAADDSGLPNDRFFAVRPEGSVSTLKIQRTERGDSAVYLCASSLSTGPDTQYFGPGTRLTVL.

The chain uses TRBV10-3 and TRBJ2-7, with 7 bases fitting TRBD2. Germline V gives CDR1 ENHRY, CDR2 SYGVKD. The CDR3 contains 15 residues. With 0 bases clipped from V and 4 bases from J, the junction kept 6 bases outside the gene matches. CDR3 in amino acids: CAISESGGSGYEQYF. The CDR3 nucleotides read TGTGCCATCAGTGAGTCGGGCGGGAGCGGTTACGAGCAGTACTTC.

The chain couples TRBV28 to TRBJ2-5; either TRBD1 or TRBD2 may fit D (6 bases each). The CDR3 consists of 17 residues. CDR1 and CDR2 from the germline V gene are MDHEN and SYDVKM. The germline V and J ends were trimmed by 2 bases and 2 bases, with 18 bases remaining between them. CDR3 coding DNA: TGTGCCAGCAGTTTAAGGGGGTCAGGGAGGACTCAAGAGACCCAGTACTTC. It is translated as CASSLRGSGRTQETQYF.

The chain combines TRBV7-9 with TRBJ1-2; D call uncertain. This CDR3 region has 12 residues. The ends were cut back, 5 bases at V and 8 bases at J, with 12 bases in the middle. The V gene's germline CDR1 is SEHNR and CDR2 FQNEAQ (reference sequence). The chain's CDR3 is CASSPKGRGYTF. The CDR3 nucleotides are TGTGCCAGCAGCCCAAAGGGTCGGGGCTACACCTTC. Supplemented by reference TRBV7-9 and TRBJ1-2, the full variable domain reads DTGVSQNPRHKITKRGQNVTFRCDPISEHNRLYWYRQTLGQGPEFLTYFQNEAQLEKSRLLSDRFSAERPKGSFSTLEIQRTEQGDSAMYLCASSPKGRGYTFGSGTRLTVV.

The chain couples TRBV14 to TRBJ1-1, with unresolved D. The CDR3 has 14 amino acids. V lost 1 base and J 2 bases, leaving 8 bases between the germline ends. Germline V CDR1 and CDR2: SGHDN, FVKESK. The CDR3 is CASSQAYQNTEAFF. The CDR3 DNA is TGTGCCAGCAGCCAAGCCTACCAAAACACTGAAGCTTTCTTT.

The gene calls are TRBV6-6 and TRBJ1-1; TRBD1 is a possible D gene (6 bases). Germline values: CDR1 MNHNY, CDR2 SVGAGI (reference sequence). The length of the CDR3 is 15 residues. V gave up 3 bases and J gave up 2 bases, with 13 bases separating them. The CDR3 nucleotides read TGTGCCAGCAGTTATATGGGACACACCAACACTGAAGCTTTCTTT. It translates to CASSYMGHTNTEAFF.

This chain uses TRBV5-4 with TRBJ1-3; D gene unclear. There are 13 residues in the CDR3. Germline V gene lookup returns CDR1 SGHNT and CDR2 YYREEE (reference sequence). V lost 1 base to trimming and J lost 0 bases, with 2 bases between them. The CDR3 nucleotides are TGTGCCAGCAGCTTGAACTCTGGAAACACCATATATTTT. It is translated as CASSLNSGNTIYF.

CDR3 in DNA: TGTGCCAGCAGGTCCGGACAGGCCCAGGGTCAGCCCCAGCATTTT. Protein sequence: CASRSGQAQGQPQHF. The chain couples TRBV6-5 to TRBJ1-5; TRBD1 aligns across 7 bases. This CDR3 is 15 amino acids long. Germline assignment: CDR1 MNHEY and CDR2 SVGAGI. V lost 6 bases to trimming and J lost 6 bases; unmatched junction nucleotides: 11.

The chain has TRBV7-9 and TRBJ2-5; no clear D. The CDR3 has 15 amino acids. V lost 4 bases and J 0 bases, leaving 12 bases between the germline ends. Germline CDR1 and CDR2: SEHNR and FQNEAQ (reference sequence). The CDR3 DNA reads TGTGCCAGCAGCTCGATGGTGGGGTACCAAGAGACCCAGTACTTC. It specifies CASSSMVGYQETQYF.

DNA of the CDR3: TGTGCCAGCAGTTACCCCACCTACGAGCAGTACTTC. It codes for CASSYPTYEQYF. The chain is built from TRBV6-5 and TRBJ2-7; D uncertain. Per the germline V gene, CDR1 is MNHEY and CDR2 is SVGAGI. V gave up 2 bases and J gave up 2 bases, with 4 bases separating them. The CDR3 runs 12 residues.

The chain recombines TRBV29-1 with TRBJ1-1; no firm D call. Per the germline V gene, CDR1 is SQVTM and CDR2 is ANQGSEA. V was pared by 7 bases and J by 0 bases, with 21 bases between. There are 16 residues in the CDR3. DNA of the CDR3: TGCAGCGGGTCTGAAGCAGGAAGGCGGTTGAACACTGAAGCTTTCTTT. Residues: CSGSEAGRRLNTEAFF.

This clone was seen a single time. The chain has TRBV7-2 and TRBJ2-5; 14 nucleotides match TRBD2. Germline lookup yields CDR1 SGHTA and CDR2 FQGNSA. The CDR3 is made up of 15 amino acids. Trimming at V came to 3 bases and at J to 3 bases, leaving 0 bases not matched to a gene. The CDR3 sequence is CASSLGLAGEETQYF. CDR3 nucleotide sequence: TGTGCCAGCAGCTTGGGACTAGCGGGAGAAGAGACCCAGTACTTC.

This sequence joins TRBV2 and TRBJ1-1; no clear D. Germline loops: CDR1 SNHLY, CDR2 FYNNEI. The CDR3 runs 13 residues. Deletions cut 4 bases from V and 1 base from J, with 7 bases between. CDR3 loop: CASSVLRNTEAFF. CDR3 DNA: TGTGCCAGCAGTGTCCTCCGGAACACTGAAGCTTTCTTT.

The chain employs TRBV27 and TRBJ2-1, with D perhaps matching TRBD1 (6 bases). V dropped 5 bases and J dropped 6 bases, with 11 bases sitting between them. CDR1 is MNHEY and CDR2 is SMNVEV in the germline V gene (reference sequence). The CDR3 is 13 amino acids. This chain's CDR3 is CASSPLDSNEQFF. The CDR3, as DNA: TGTGCCAGCAGTCCGTTGGACAGCAATGAGCAGTTCTTC.

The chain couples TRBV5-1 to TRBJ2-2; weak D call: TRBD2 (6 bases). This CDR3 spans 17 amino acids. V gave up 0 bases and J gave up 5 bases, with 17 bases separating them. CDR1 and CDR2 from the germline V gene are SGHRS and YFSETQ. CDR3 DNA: TGCGCCAGCAGCTTGGCCTTGGCGGGAAGTGGGACCGGGGAGCTGTTTTTT. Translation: CASSLALAGSGTGELFF.